This T cell receptor (beta chain) was observed in a study of OX40 agonist ivuxolimab in advanced cancers. The overall study: Each patient was given ivuxolimab into a vein every 2 weeks, at 0.01 to 10 mg/kg.

For this clone: Antigen specificity is unknown.

The CDR3 has 15 residues. V shed 2 bases and J 4 bases; nucleotides not matched to a gene: 2. The V gene's germline CDR1 is MRHNA and CDR2 SNTAGT. Regarding the study as a whole: Among patients with partial responses at 0.1-3.0 mg/kg, clonal expansion was among the lowest. Researchers did not determine the expanded peripheral T cells' antigen specificity.

This table comes from immunoSEQ multiplex PCR, and its TCRdb copy is limited to in-frame clones, with some not included. The sample contains fewer than 30,000 clones, approximately 86% of which appear only once. The sequence came from an adult with an advanced solid tumor such as melanoma, head and neck, liver or kidney cancer. This chain uses TRBV6-4 with TRBJ2-3; 11 bases map to TRBD2. The material was CD4+ or CD8+ T cells sorted from blood, obtained in a trial of the OX40 agonist ivuxolimab. For the CDR3, the DNA is TGTGCCAGCAGTGACACTAGCGGGGGCGCAGATACGCAGTATTTT. This sequence encodes CASSDTSGGADTQYF.